Many counts were recorded for the clone carrying this TCR beta chain. CDR1 is SNHLY, CDR2 FYNNEI, per germline. The CDR3 is made up of 16 amino acids. Trimming took 4 bases from V and 2 from J; bases not matched to a gene: 7. The data belong to a study of molecular identifiers for immune sequencing clone quantification. The use of previously described methods and listed TCR primers produced the bulk TCR libraries. Each CDR3 protein is one row after TCRdb ran MiXCR on the PCR reads. The sample includes more than 450,000 distinct CDR3 sequences, about 25% of them seen just once. The V and J genes are TRBV2 and TRBJ2-2; 7 bases match TRBD1. The source is a human donor in good health. Some libraries in this study had Jurkat cell RNA spiked in. The sample taken for sequencing was naive CD8+ T cells from blood, with Jurkat cell RNA spiked in. As to subset: FACS-sorted CD8+CD4-CCR7+CD45RA+ naive T cells. The CDR3 is CASSAQGTVNTGELFF. In DNA form, the CDR3 reads TGTGCCAGCAGTGCCCAGGGGACAGTCAACACCGGGGAGCTGTTTTTT.